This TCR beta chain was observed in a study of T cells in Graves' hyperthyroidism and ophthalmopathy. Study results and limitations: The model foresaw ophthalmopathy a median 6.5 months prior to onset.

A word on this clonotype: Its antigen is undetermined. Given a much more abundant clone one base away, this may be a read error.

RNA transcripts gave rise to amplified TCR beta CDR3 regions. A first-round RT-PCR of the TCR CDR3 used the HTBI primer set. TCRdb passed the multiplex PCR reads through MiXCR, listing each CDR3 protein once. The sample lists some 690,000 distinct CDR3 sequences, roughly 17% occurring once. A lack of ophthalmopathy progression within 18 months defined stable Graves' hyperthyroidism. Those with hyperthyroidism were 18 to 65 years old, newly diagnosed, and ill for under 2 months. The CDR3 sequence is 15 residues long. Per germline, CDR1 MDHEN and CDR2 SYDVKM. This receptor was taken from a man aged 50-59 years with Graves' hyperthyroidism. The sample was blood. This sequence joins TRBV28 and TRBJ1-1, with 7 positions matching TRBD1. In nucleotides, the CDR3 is TGTGCCGGCAGTCCTACCCGGACAGGGAACACTGAAGCTTTCTTT. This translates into CAGSPTRTGNTEAFF.